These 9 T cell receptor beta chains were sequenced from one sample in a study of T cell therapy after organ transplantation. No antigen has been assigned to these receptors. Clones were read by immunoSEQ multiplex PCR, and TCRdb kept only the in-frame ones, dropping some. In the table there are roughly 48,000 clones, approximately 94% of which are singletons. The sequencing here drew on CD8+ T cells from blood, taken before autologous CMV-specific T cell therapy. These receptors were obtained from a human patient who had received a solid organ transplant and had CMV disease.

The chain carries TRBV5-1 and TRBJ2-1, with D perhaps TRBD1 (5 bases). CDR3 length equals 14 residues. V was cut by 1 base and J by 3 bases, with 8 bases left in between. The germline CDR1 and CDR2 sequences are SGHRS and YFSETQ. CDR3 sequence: CASSLRQGYNEQFF. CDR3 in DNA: TGCGCCAGCAGCTTGAGGCAGGGCTACAATGAGCAGTTCTTC.

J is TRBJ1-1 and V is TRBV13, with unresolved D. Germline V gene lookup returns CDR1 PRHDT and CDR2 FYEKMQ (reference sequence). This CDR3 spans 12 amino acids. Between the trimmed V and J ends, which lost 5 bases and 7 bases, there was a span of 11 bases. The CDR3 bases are TGTGCCAGCAGCGACTCGGTTGATGAAGCTTTCTTT. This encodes CASSDSVDEAFF.

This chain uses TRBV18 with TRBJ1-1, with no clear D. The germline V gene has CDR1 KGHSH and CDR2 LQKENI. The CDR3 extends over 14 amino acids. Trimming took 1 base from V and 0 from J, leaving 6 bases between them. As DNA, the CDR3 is TGTGCCAGCTCACCACGGACCCTGAACACTGAAGCTTTCTTT. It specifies CASSPRTLNTEAFF.

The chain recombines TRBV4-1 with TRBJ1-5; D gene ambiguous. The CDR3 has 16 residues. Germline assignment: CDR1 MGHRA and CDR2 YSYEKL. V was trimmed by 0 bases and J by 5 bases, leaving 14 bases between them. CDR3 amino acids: CASSQEAAGWDQPQHF. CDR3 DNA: TGCGCCAGCAGCCAAGAAGCGGCAGGTTGGGATCAGCCCCAGCATTTT.

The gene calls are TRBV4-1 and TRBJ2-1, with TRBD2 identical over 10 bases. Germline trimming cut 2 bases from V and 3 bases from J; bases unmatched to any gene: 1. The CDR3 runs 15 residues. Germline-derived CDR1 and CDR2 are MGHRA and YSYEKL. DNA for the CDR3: TGCGCCAGCAGCCAAACTAGCGGGATCTACAATGAGCAGTTCTTC. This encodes CASSQTSGIYNEQFF.

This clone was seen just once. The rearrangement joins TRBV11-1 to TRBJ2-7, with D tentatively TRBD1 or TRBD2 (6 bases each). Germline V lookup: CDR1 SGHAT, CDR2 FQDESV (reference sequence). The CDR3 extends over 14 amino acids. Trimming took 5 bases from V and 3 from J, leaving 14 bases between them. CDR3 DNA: TGTGCCAGCAGCACTCCGGGGGCGGGCTACGAGCAGTACTTC. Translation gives CASSTPGAGYEQYF.

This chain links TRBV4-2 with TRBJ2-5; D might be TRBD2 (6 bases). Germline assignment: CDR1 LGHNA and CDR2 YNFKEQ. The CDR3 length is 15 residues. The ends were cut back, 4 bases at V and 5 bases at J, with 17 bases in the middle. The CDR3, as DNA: TGTGCCAGCAGCCCCGAGTTCGGGAGTGTTGAGACCCAGTACTTC. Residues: CASSPEFGSVETQYF.

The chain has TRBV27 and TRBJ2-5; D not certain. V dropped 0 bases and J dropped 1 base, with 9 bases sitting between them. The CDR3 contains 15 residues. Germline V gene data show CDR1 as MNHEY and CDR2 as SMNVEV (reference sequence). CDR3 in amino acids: CASSLSVAAQETQYF. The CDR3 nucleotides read TGTGCCAGCAGTTTATCGGTGGCGGCCCAAGAGACCCAGTACTTC.

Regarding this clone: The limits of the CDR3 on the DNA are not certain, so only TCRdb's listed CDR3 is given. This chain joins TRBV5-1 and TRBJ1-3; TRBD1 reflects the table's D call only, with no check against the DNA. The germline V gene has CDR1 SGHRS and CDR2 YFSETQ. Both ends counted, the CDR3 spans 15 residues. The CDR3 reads CASSSTLGAGNTIYF.